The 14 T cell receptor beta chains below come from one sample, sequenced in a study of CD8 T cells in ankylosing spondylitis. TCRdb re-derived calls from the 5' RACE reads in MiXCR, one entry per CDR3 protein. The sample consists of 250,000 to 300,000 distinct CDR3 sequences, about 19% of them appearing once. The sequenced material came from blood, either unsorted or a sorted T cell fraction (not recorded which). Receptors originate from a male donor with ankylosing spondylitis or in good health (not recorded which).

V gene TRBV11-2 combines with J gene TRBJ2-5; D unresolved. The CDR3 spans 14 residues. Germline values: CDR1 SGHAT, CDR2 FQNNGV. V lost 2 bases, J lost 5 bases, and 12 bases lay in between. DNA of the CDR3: TGTGCCAGCAGCTTATGGCAGCAGAAGGAGACCCAGTACTTC. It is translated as CASSLWQQKETQYF. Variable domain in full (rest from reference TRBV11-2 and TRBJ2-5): EAGVAQSPRYKIIEKRQSVAFWCNPISGHATLYWYQQILGQGPKLLIQFQNNGVVDDSQLPKDRFSAERLKGVDSTLKIQPAKLEDSAVYLCASSLWQQKETQYFGPGTRLLVL.

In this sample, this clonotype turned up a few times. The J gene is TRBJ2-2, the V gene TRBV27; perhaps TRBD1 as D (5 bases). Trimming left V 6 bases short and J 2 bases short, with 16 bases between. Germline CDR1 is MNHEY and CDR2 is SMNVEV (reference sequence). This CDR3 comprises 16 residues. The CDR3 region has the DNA TGTGCCAGCAGCCGCCCCCCGACAGAAAACACCGGGGAGCTGTTTTTT. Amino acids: CASSRPPTENTGELFF.

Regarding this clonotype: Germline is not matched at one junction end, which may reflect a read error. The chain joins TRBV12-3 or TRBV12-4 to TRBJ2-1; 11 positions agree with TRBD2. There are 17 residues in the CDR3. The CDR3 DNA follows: TGTGCCAGCAGCTTAGAAGGGACTAGCGGACTAAATTTTGAGCAGTTCTTC. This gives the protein CASSLEGTSGLNFEQFF.

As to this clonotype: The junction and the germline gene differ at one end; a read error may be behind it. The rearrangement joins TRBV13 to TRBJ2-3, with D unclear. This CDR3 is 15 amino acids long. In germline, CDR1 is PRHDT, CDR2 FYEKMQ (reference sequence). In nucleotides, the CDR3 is TGTGCCAGCGGCTTAAGAGTGGCTATAGGAGATACGCAGTATTTT. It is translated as CASGLRVAIGDTQYF.

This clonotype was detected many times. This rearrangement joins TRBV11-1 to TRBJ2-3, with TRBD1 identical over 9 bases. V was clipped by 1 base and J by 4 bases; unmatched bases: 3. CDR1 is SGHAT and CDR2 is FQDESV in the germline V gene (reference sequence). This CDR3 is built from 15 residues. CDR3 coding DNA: TGTGCCAGCAGCTTAGGGGACAGGGACCCAGATACGCAGTATTTT. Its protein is CASSLGDRDPDTQYF.

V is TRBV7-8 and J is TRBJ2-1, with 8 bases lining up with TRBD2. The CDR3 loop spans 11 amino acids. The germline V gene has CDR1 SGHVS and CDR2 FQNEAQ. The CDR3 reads CVLLSGTRQFF. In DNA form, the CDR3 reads TGTGTCCTTTTGTCCGGGACTAGGCAGTTCTTC.

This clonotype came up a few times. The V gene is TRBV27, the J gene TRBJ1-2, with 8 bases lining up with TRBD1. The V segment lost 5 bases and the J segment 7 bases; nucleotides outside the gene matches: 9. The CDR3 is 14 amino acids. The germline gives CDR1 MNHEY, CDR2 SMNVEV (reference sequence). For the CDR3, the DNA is TGTGCCAGCAGTATACGACAGGGGTCCGGTGGCTACACCTTC. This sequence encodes CASSIRQGSGGYTF.

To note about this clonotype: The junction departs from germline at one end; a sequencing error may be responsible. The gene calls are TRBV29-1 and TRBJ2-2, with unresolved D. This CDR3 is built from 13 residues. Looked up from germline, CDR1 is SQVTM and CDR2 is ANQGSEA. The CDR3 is CSVGAENAGELFF. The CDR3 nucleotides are TGCAGCGTTGGGGCAGAGAACGCCGGGGAGCTGTTTTTT.

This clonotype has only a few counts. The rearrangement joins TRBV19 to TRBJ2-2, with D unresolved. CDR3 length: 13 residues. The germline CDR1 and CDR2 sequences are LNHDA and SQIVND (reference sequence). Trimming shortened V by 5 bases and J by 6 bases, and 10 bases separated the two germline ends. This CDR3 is CASSGGMAGELFF. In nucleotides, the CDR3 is TGTGCCAGTAGTGGTGGAATGGCCGGGGAGCTGTTTTTT.

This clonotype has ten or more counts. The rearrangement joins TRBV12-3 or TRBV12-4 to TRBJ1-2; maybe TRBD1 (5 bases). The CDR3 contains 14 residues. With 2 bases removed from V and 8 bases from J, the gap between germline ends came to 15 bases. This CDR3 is CASSLIPRDDGYTF. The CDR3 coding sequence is TGTGCCAGCAGTTTAATCCCCAGGGATGACGGCTACACCTTC.

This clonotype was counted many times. CDR3 region: CASSYSVAREAGELFF. For the CDR3, the DNA is TGTGCCAGCAGTTACTCGGTGGCCAGGGAGGCCGGGGAGCTGTTTTTT. The chain joins TRBV6-2 or TRBV6-3 to TRBJ2-2, with D tentatively TRBD2 (6 bases). CDR1 and CDR2 (germline): MNHEY, SVGEGT. There are 16 residues in the CDR3. V was cut by 0 bases and J by 6 bases, with 14 bases left in between.

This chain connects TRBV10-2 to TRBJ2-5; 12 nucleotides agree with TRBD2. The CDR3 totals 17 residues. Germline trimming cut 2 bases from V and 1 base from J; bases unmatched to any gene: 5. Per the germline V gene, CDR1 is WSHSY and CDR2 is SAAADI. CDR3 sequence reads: CASSETRLAGVQETQYF. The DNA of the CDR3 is TGCGCCAGCAGTGAGACCAGACTAGCGGGAGTCCAAGAGACCCAGTACTTC.

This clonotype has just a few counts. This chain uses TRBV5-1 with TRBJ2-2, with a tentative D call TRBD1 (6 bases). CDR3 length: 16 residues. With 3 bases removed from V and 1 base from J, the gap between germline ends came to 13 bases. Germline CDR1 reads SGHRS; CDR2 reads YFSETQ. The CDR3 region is CASSWGPTGNTGELFF. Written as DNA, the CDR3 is TGCGCCAGCAGCTGGGGGCCTACAGGGAACACCGGGGAGCTGTTTTTT.

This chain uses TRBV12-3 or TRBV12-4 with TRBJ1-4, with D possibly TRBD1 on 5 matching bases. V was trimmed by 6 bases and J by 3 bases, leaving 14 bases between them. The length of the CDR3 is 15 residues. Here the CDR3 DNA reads TGTGCCAGCAGGCTCTTGGGGGGGGCTAATGAAAAACTGTTTTTT. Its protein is CASRLLGGANEKLFF.